This is a list of T cell receptor beta chains from one sample in a study of blood T cell repertoires in COVID-19. Sequencing was performed with immunoSEQ multiplex PCR; in TCRdb, only in-frame clones are kept and a portion is missing. Altogether hundreds of thousands of clones are present, approximately 86% being singletons, with the ten largest covering 1% to 1.5%. Input material: peripheral blood. Receptors were obtained from a man between 70 and 80 years old with acute or convalescent COVID-19. Each CDR3 is given with its conserved first and last residue. Fields, in order: clone size, J gene, V gene, D gene, CDR3 DNA, CDR3 protein. The D gene is left open where the match is weak. Only some rows state a clone size, as once, few, many or a class for expanded clones.

>.|TRBJ1-1|TRBV9|.
TGTGCCAGCAGCGTAGTTCCGGGGAAGAACACTGAAGCTTTCTTT
CASSVVPGKNTEAFF
>.|TRBJ1-6|TRBV7-2|TRBD1
TGTGCCAGCAGACACAAGTCCGAGGGGGCAAGCTCCTATAATTCACCCCTCCACTTT
CASRHKSEGASSYNSPLHF
>.|TRBJ2-7|TRBV6-5|TRBD2
TGTGCCAGCAGGAAACGGGGGGAGAGAAACGAGCAGTACTTC
CASRKRGERNEQYF
>.|TRBJ2-3|TRBV19|.
TGTGCCAGTAGGCGGGGGCTCGGCACAGATACGCAGTATTTT
CASRRGLGTDTQYF
>few|TRBJ2-7|TRBV10-3|.
TGTGCCATCAGTGCCGAACAGGGAAAAGAATACGAGCAGTACTTC
CAISAEQGKEYEQYF
>.|TRBJ2-2|TRBV2|.
TGTGCCAGCAGTATCCTCAGGGGTGACGGGGAGCTGTTTTTT
CASSILRGDGELFF
>.|TRBJ1-5|TRBV6-5|TRBD1
TGTGCCAGCAGGATAGACAGGGATCAGCCCCAGCATTTT
CASRIDRDQPQHF
>.|TRBJ2-3|TRBV5-1|.
TGCGCCAGCAGCTTGTACCAGGGGGGCCGTGGTACGCAGTATTTT
CASSLYQGGRGTQYF
>.|TRBJ1-2|TRBV4-3|TRBD1
TGCGCCAGCAGCCCTTGGGACAGCTCATATGGCTACACCTTC
CASSPWDSSYGYTF
>.|TRBJ2-7|TRBV29-1|TRBD1
TGCAGCGTTGAAGATATAAGGACAGGAACCTACGAGCAGTACTTC
CSVEDIRTGTYEQYF
>.|TRBJ2-7|TRBV5-1|.
TGCGCCAGCAGCTTGTGGCGGGGTCTCGAGCAGTACTTC
CASSLWRGLEQYF
>.|TRBJ1-2|TRBV6-6|.
TGTGCCAGTAAGGGGCAGGTCGGCTATGGCTACACCTTC
CASKGQVGYGYTF
>few|TRBJ2-1|TRBV16|TRBD2
TGTGCCAGCAGCCAATCCCGCGGACTAGCGGGTTCGGGGGGCAATGAGCAGTTCTTC
CASSQSRGLAGSGGNEQFF
>.|TRBJ1-4|TRBV27|TRBD1
TGTGCCAGCAGTTTTGGGACAGGGGGCGTTGGTGAAAAACTGTTTTTT
CASSFGTGGVGEKLFF
>once|TRBJ2-4|TRBV19|TRBD1
TGTGCCAGTAGTGGAACAGGGGGTGACAACATTCAGTACTTC
CASSGTGGDNIQYF
>.|TRBJ2-1|TRBV6-2/TRBV6-3|.
TGTGCCAGCAGCCTGGGGCTAGCGCGTACCAATGAGCAGTTCTTC
CASSLGLARTNEQFF
>.|TRBJ1-2|TRBV7-9|TRBD1
TGTGCCAGCAGCTTGACAGGGGACTATGGCTACACCTTC
CASSLTGDYGYTF
>.|TRBJ1-1|TRBV6-1|TRBD1
TGTGCCAGCAGTGAAGACGACAGGGTCACTGAAGCTTTCTTT
CASSEDDRVTEAFF
>.|TRBJ1-2|TRBV28|.
TGTGCCAGCCACACAGGGAACTATGGCTACACCTTC
CASHTGNYGYTF
>.|TRBJ1-1|TRBV7-9|.
TGTGCCAGCAGCCCACGTTATCCCCGGACTGAAGCTTTCTTT
CASSPRYPRTEAFF
>.|TRBJ2-2|TRBV5-8|.
TGTGCCAGCAGCCCCCACGGGGTTCCCGGGGAGCTGTTTTTT
CASSPHGVPGELFF
>.|TRBJ2-5|TRBV18|TRBD1
TGTGCCAGCTCACCGGTGGCAGGGGGCATAGAGACCCAGTACTTC
CASSPVAGGIETQYF
>.|TRBJ1-6|TRBV5-5|.
TGTGCCAGCAGCTTGCGAAGAGGCATACTCTATAATTCACCCCTCCACTTT
CASSLRRGILYNSPLHF
>.|TRBJ1-2|TRBV28|TRBD1
TGTGCCAGCAGTAGGCCGGGACAGGGGGATGAGCGCTACACCTTC
CASSRPGQGDERYTF
>.|TRBJ1-1|TRBV6-6|.
TGTGCCAGCAGTTACCAAACAGGGCGCGCTGAAGCTTTCTTT
CASSYQTGRAEAFF
>.|TRBJ1-3|TRBV10-3|.
TGTGCCATCAGTCTCGACAGCCAGAGCTCTGGAAACACCATATATTTT
CAISLDSQSSGNTIYF
>.|TRBJ2-3|TRBV29-1|TRBD2
TGCAGCGTAGCAGGACTAGCGGTTTTGTTCCCCCCCACAGATACGCAGTATTTT
CSVAGLAVLFPPTDTQYF
>.|TRBJ1-2|TRBV6-5|.
TGTGCCAGCAGTATGGAGGCGTATGGCTACACCTTC
CASSMEAYGYTF
>.|TRBJ1-6|TRBV19|.
TGTGCCACTCGTAGGTCAGGGGTGGATAATTCACCCCTCCACTTT
CATRRSGVDNSPLHF
>.|TRBJ1-1|TRBV4-3|.
TGCGCCAGCAGCCCAGAAACCTTCAGGGTATGGACCACTGAAGCTTTCTTT
CASSPETFRVWTTEAFF
>.|TRBJ2-1|TRBV6-1|TRBD1
TGTGCCAGCAGTGAAAACAGGGGTTCATTCAATGAGCAGTTCTTC
CASSENRGSFNEQFF
>.|TRBJ1-1|TRBV7-2|.
TGTGCCAGCAGCTTCCCAGGGTTGCCCACTGAAGCTTTCTTT
CASSFPGLPTEAFF
>.|TRBJ2-7|TRBV5-5|TRBD1
TGTGCCAGCAGTCACACCGGGACAGATTTCTACGAGCAGTACTTC
CASSHTGTDFYEQYF
>.|TRBJ1-2|TRBV9|TRBD1
TGTGCCAGCAGCGTGGAACAGGGGTCCTATGGCTACACCTTC
CASSVEQGSYGYTF
>.|TRBJ1-4|TRBV2|.
TGTGCCAGCAGTGAAAATGGAGCTACTAATGAAAAACTGTTTTTT
CASSENGATNEKLFF
>once|TRBJ1-4|TRBV5-6|TRBD1
TGTGCCAGCAGCTGGAAACTGACAGGGGGTAATCCTAATGAAAAACTGTTTTTT
CASSWKLTGGNPNEKLFF
>.|TRBJ2-3|TRBV27|TRBD2
TGTGCCAGCAGCCTCTCTAGAGCGGGGGGCCTCACAGATACGCAGTATTTT
CASSLSRAGGLTDTQYF
>once|TRBJ2-1|TRBV9|.
TGTGCCAGCAGCGTGCGGGGAGAGGATGAGCAGTTCTTC
CASSVRGEDEQFF
>once|TRBJ2-5|TRBV4-3|TRBD2
TGCGCCAGCAGCCTCGGGACTAGCGAACAAGAGACCCAGTACTTC
CASSLGTSEQETQYF
>.|TRBJ2-7|TRBV6-5|TRBD1
TGTGCCAGCAGTTACCAGGGACAGGGACCCTACGAGCAGTACTTC
CASSYQGQGPYEQYF
>.|TRBJ1-1|TRBV28|.
TGTGCCAGCAGACAGCTTAGGGAAGCTTTCTTT
CASRQLREAFF
>once|TRBJ2-1|TRBV9|TRBD2
TGTGCCAGCAGCCTTAGCGGGGGGCCCTACAATGAGCAGTTCTTC
CASSLSGGPYNEQFF
>once|TRBJ2-7|TRBV24-1|TRBD2
TGTGCCACCAGTGATCCTCGGACGGGAGGCTACGAGCAGTACTTC
CATSDPRTGGYEQYF
>.|TRBJ1-5|TRBV2|.
TGTGCCAGCAGGCGGGATAGCAATCAGCCCCAGCATTTT
CASRRDSNQPQHF
>.|TRBJ2-7|TRBV6-5|TRBD1
TGTGCCAGCAGTTATCCGGACAGGGAGTGGGAGCAGTACTTC
CASSYPDREWEQYF
>.|TRBJ2-7|TRBV28|.
TGTGCCAGCAGTACCAACACCAGGAATTCACCCTACGAGCAGTACTTC
CASSTNTRNSPYEQYF
>.|TRBJ2-3|TRBV19|.
TGTGCCAGTAGTGGTACTAGTTCCCCGGCAGATACGCAGTATTTT
CASSGTSSPADTQYF
>.|TRBJ2-7|TRBV3-1/TRBV3-2|.
TGTGCCAGCAGCCAAGAGGTCAGGGGCCCCTCCTACGAGCAGTACTTC
CASSQEVRGPSYEQYF
>once|TRBJ2-7|TRBV6-5|TRBD1
TGTGCCAGCAGTGACTCGGGACAGCTAAGGAACGAGCAGTACTTC
CASSDSGQLRNEQYF
>once|TRBJ2-1|TRBV5-6|TRBD2
TGTGCCAGCAGCCCTGGACTAGCGGCCTACAATGAGCAGTTCTTC
CASSPGLAAYNEQFF
>.|TRBJ1-6|TRBV30|.
TGTGCCTGGAGGGATGGACTGCTTAATTCACCCCTCCACTTT
CAWRDGLLNSPLHF
>.|TRBJ2-5|TRBV4-2|TRBD2
TGTGCCAGCAGCCCCGCTACCCCTAGCGGGTCAGAGACCCAGTACTTC
CASSPATPSGSETQYF
>.|TRBJ2-3|TRBV5-8|.
TGTGCCAGCAGCCATAGGACAGATCCAGATACGCAGTATTTT
CASSHRTDPDTQYF
>.|TRBJ2-3|TRBV7-2|TRBD1
TGTGCCAGCAGCTTGAAGGGGGCAGGGACAGATACGCAGTATTTT
CASSLKGAGTDTQYF
>once|TRBJ2-7|TRBV2|TRBD1
TGTGCCAGCAGTGAGGGACAGGTCCCCCCTTTCTGGGAGCAGTACTTC
CASSEGQVPPFWEQYF